A single sample is the source of the 27 T cell receptor beta chains below, sequenced in a study of beta chain features in type 1 diabetes. Broader study findings: Shortening that was moderate but significant affected the TCRB CDR3s of Type 1 diabetes patients in all four CD4+ subsets.

cDNA synthesis used the whole RNA isolate, giving expressed TCRB sequences. Data came from immunoSEQ multiplex PCR; TCRdb stores just in-frame clones and leaves some out. The sample yields about 340,000 clones, approximately 10% seen once. Their recognized antigens are unknown. The sample consisted of central memory CD4+ T cells from blood. The receptors stem from a man younger than 40 with type 1 diabetes.

V is TRBV9 and J is TRBJ2-3; D not resolved. CDR3 size: 16 residues. Trimming took off 4 bases at V and 0 bases at J, with 15 bases between the two ends. Germline lookup yields CDR1 SGDLS and CDR2 YYNGEE. Here the CDR3 reads CASSPFDGASTDTQYF. The DNA for the CDR3 is TGTGCCAGCAGCCCGTTCGACGGCGCTAGCACAGATACGCAGTATTTT.

Only a few counts were recorded for this clone. In DNA form, the CDR3 reads TGTGCCAGTAGTATCTTCTTGGGCCGGGACACTGAAGCTTTCTTT. Protein: CASSIFLGRDTEAFF. J is TRBJ1-1 and V is TRBV19; D is undetermined. This CDR3 has 15 amino acids. Trimming cost V 3 bases and J 3 bases, with 14 bases left between them. Germline CDR1 LNHDA, CDR2 SQIVND (reference sequence).

The table lists this clone with a few counts. The rearrangement links TRBV5-6 to TRBJ2-5; no clear D gene. CDR3 length: 14 residues. V was pared by 0 bases and J by 4 bases, with 10 bases between. Germline CDR1 SGHDT, CDR2 YYEEEE. Here the CDR3 DNA reads TGTGCCAGCAGCTTGGCAGACGGGCGAGAGACCCAGTACTTC. Protein: CASSLADGRETQYF.

The V call is TRBV7-2, the J call TRBJ2-3; 9 bases are a match to TRBD1. The trim removed 6 bases at V and 6 bases at J, leaving 4 bases unmatched. The CDR3 consists of 13 residues. Germline V gives CDR1 SGHTA, CDR2 FQGNSA. The CDR3 reads CASRGTGTDTQYF. CDR3 coding DNA: TGTGCCAGCAGGGGGACAGGGACGGATACGCAGTATTTT.

Only a few counts were recorded for this clone. The chain links TRBV7-2 to TRBJ1-2; 7 bases fit TRBD1. This CDR3 region has 14 residues. Germline loops: CDR1 SGHTA, CDR2 FQGNSA. J lost 4 bases, V lost 2 bases, and 4 bases had no gene match. CDR3 coding DNA: TGTGCCAGCAGCTTACCGGGACAGACCTATGGCTACACCTTC. Translation: CASSLPGQTYGYTF.

In its sample, this clone was seen a few times. The chain has TRBV29-1 and TRBJ1-2; unclear D gene. V lost 2 bases and J 6 bases, leaving 10 bases between the germline ends. Germline CDR1 reads SQVTM; CDR2 reads ANQGSEA. CDR3 length equals 12 residues. Here the CDR3 reads CSVERQTDGYTF. The CDR3 coding sequence is TGCAGCGTTGAACGCCAGACTGATGGCTACACCTTC.

This clone showed up just a few times. This sample includes further DNA sequences coding for the same CDR3. The genes are TRBV2 and TRBJ1-4; TRBD1 is a possible D gene (5 bases). With 6 bases removed from V and 5 bases from J, the gap between germline ends came to 10 bases. Germline V gives CDR1 SNHLY, CDR2 FYNNEI. The CDR3 loop spans 13 amino acids. This CDR3 is CASSRDHNEKLFF. The CDR3 coding sequence is TGTGCCAGCAGCCGGGACCACAATGAAAAACTGTTTTTT.

This chain connects TRBV11-3 to TRBJ2-3; TRBD1 aligns across 11 bases. V was pared by 5 bases and J by 0 bases, with 7 bases of the junction left unmatched. This CDR3 spans 17 amino acids. Germline V gives CDR1 SGHNT, CDR2 YENEEA. In DNA, the CDR3 is TGTGCCAGCAGCACCCTGGGACAGGGGGTAAGCACAGATACGCAGTATTTT. This gives the protein CASSTLGQGVSTDTQYF.

As regards this clone: This CDR3 is missing its conserved last phenylalanine or tryptophan, likely due to a read error. The V and J genes are TRBV20-1 and TRBJ1-1; D call uncertain. V lost 5 bases and J 1 base, leaving 5 bases between the germline ends. The germline CDR1 and CDR2 sequences are DFQATT and SNEGSKA (reference sequence). This CDR3 has 11 amino acids. The chain's CDR3 is CSAPTNTEAFL. The DNA of the CDR3 is TGCAGTGCTCCCACGAACACTGAAGCTTTCCTT.

In its sample, this clone was seen a few times. The sample contains more than one DNA sequence encoding this CDR3. The chain uses TRBV28 and TRBJ1-2; D is perhaps TRBD1 (6 bases). The CDR3 sequence is 14 residues long. The germline V and J ends were trimmed by 7 bases and 3 bases, with 15 bases remaining between them. Germline CDR1 and CDR2: MDHEN and SYDVKM. DNA for the CDR3: TGTGCCAGCATCCCCGGGGGCGGGGACTATGGCTACACCTTC. Translated: CASIPGGGDYGYTF.

The V call is TRBV7-2, the J call TRBJ2-3, with 8 bases that match TRBD2. Germline trimming cut 7 bases from V and 5 bases from J; bases unmatched to any gene: 5. This CDR3 has 13 residues. Germline CDR1 and CDR2: SGHTA and FQGNSA. This chain's CDR3 is CASMRGVKDTQYF. In DNA, the CDR3 is TGTGCCAGCATGCGGGGGGTGAAAGATACGCAGTATTTT.

This clone was counted only a few times. V is TRBV4-1 and J is TRBJ1-4; D is possibly TRBD1 (5 bases). This CDR3 is 16 amino acids long. In germline, CDR1 is MGHRA, CDR2 YSYEKL. Trimming took 0 bases from V and 8 from J, leaving 16 bases between them. DNA for the CDR3: TGCGCCAGCAGCCAAGATTCGGGGGGGGTCTGGGAAAAACTGTTTTTT. It codes for CASSQDSGGVWEKLFF.

This clone was counted between two and nine times. J is TRBJ2-3 and V is TRBV10-2; 9 bases agree with TRBD2. J was trimmed by 0 bases and V by 8 bases; bases with no gene match: 3. This CDR3 has 14 amino acids. Germline-derived CDR1 and CDR2 are WSHSY and SAAADI. This chain's CDR3 is CASRGLASTDTQYF. The CDR3 region has the DNA TGCGCCAGCCGGGGACTAGCAAGCACAGATACGCAGTATTTT.

A note on this clone: At one boundary the junction diverges from the germline segment, which might be a read error. This chain links TRBV27 with TRBJ2-7; TRBD1 matches at 10 bases. CDR1 and CDR2 (germline): MNHEY, SMNVEV (reference sequence). The CDR3 spans 14 residues. The DNA for the CDR3 is TGTGCCAGCAGTTTACGGGACAGGGGCTTTGAGACGCACTTC. Encoded protein: CASSLRDRGFETHF.

The V call is TRBV6-5, the J call TRBJ1-2; D perhaps matches TRBD1 (5 bases). V dropped 0 bases and J dropped 6 bases, with 11 bases sitting between them. This CDR3 comprises 14 residues. Germline CDR1 is MNHEY and CDR2 is SVGAGI. The CDR3 DNA is TGTGCCAGCAGTTACTCGAAGGGGCCCCATGGCTACACCTTC. This gives the protein CASSYSKGPHGYTF.

This clone was seen at least ten times. The chain carries TRBV2 and TRBJ2-1; 8 bases fit TRBD2. This CDR3 contains 14 residues. J lost 6 bases, V lost 3 bases, and 4 bases had no gene match. CDR1 and CDR2 from the germline V gene are SNHLY and FYNNEI. This CDR3 is CASSDGGAGNEQFF. CDR3 nucleotide sequence: TGTGCCAGCAGTGACGGGGGGGCCGGCAATGAGCAGTTCTTC.

This chain uses TRBV10-2 with TRBJ1-5; 8 nucleotides line up with TRBD1. The CDR3 loop spans 15 amino acids. V shed 2 bases and J 3 bases; nucleotides not matched to a gene: 3. Germline V gives CDR1 WSHSY, CDR2 SAAADI. The CDR3 nucleotides are TGCGCCAGCAGTGAGGGACAGGGCATCAATCAGCCCCAGCATTTT. Its protein is CASSEGQGINQPQHF.

The chain has TRBV28 and TRBJ1-2; TRBD1 is a possible D gene (6 bases). The germline gives CDR1 MDHEN, CDR2 SYDVKM. The CDR3 length is 15 residues. V was trimmed by 10 bases and J by 0 bases, leaving 18 bases between them. CDR3 sequence reads: CATNPGHLANYGYTF. CDR3 DNA sequence: TGTGCCACTAATCCGGGACACTTAGCTAACTATGGCTACACCTTC.

This clone has just a few counts. The chain carries TRBV30 and TRBJ1-2; no clear D. V lost 5 bases, J lost 7 bases, and 20 bases lay in between. This CDR3 comprises 14 residues. Germline loops: CDR1 GTSNPN, CDR2 SVGIG (reference sequence). CDR3 nucleotide sequence: TGTGCCTGGGAAAACCCAGGCCGTCCCCTTGGCTACACCTTC. As protein: CAWENPGRPLGYTF.

The chain is built from TRBV11-2 and TRBJ1-3, with a weak D call TRBD1 (5 bases). The CDR3 runs to 16 residues. V was clipped by 1 base and J by 4 bases, with 14 bases between them. Germline assignment: CDR1 SGHAT and CDR2 FQNNGV. This CDR3 is CASSLGGSSPGNTIYF. CDR3 bases: TGTGCCAGCAGCTTAGGGGGCTCGTCACCCGGAAACACCATATATTTT.

This clone was counted only a few times. V and J are TRBV2 and TRBJ2-3, with D perhaps matching TRBD1 or TRBD2 (5 bases each). The CDR3 totals 14 residues. V lost 6 bases to trimming and J lost 5 bases, with 15 bases between them. Germline V gene sequence: CDR1 SNHLY, CDR2 FYNNEI. The CDR3 nucleotides read TGTGCCAGCAGCCTGGAGGCGCAGGGAGATACGCAGTATTTT. As protein: CASSLEAQGDTQYF.

V is TRBV9 and J is TRBJ1-1; a weak D match, TRBD1 (5 bases). Germline V gene sequence: CDR1 SGDLS, CDR2 YYNGEE. V lost 2 bases, J lost 1 base, and 9 bases lay in between. The CDR3 runs 14 residues. CDR3 loop: CASSVDSPNTEAFF. In nucleotides, the CDR3 is TGTGCCAGCAGCGTCGACAGCCCGAACACTGAAGCTTTCTTT.

This clone was detected ten times or more. V gene TRBV7-2 combines with J gene TRBJ2-3, with D tentatively TRBD1 or TRBD2 (6 bases each). The germline V and J ends were trimmed by 2 bases and 4 bases, with 10 bases remaining between them. This CDR3 has 14 residues. Germline V gene sequence: CDR1 SGHTA, CDR2 FQGNSA. The chain's CDR3 is CASSLYGGPDTQYF. Here the CDR3 DNA reads TGTGCCAGCAGCTTATATGGGGGGCCAGATACGCAGTATTTT.

This clone occurred a few times. This sequence joins TRBV29-1 and TRBJ2-1; possibly TRBD1 or TRBD2 for D (5 bases each). The CDR3 loop spans 12 amino acids. CDR1 SQVTM and CDR2 ANQGSEA come from the germline V gene. V was trimmed by 3 bases and J by 12 bases, leaving 15 bases between them. In DNA, the CDR3 is TGCAGCGTTGACCGGGACGTCGCCTCGCAGTTCTTC. This encodes CSVDRDVASQFF.

This clone has more than one count but fewer than ten. The chain couples TRBV30 to TRBJ1-6; tentative D call: TRBD1 (6 bases). V was pared by 0 bases and J by 13 bases, with 19 bases between. This CDR3 has 15 amino acids. Germline loops: CDR1 GTSNPN, CDR2 SVGIG (reference sequence). The CDR3 loop is CAWSVRRQDLKPLHF. The CDR3 DNA reads TGTGCCTGGAGTGTGAGGAGACAGGACTTGAAGCCCCTCCACTTT.

The J gene is TRBJ2-2, the V gene TRBV10-2; D unresolved. Deletions cut 6 bases from V and 8 bases from J, with 13 bases between. CDR3 length equals 13 residues. Germline values: CDR1 WSHSY, CDR2 SAAADI. The CDR3 sequence: CASRANQAGELFF. The CDR3 nucleotides read TGCGCCAGCAGGGCAAATCAGGCTGGGGAGCTGTTTTTT.

This clone showed up just a few times. V is TRBV18 and J is TRBJ1-2, with TRBD1 as a possible D gene (5 bases). The ends were cut back, 1 base at V and 14 bases at J, with 20 bases in the middle. Germline V CDR1 and CDR2: KGHSH, LQKENI. This CDR3 region has 14 residues. The CDR3 DNA reads TGTGCCAGCTCACCACTGAAGGGGCTTGTGGAGGGGACCTTC. Encoded protein: CASSPLKGLVEGTF.